These 21 T cell receptor beta chains came from one sample sequenced in a study of blood T cells in healthy people across ages. Together with a sample-barcoded 5' primer, a J-beta primer mix was included in a second PCR lasting roughly 6 to 12 cycles. TCRdb passed the 5' RACE reads through MiXCR, listing each CDR3 protein once. This table has about 800,000 distinct CDR3 sequences, less than 60% appearing once. The sequenced sample was blood. The receptor source for this set is a man older than 75 in good health.

The chain joins TRBV19 to TRBJ1-4; D may be TRBD1 (6 bases). The CDR3 contains 13 residues. V was clipped by 6 bases and J by 8 bases, with 13 bases between them. CDR1 is LNHDA and CDR2 is SQIVND in the germline V gene (reference sequence). CDR3 coding DNA: TGTGCCAGTAGGCAGGGGAGAAGAGAAAAACTGTTTTTT. It codes for CASRQGRREKLFF.

This clonotype has at least ten counts. This sequence joins TRBV20-1 and TRBJ2-5, with TRBD2 matching over 7 bases. The CDR3 has 17 residues. Trimming at V came to 4 bases and at J to 7 bases, leaving 21 bases not matched to a gene. The germline gives CDR1 DFQATT, CDR2 SNEGSKA (reference sequence). The DNA of the CDR3 is TGCAGTGCTAAAGCTCCTACACTAGCGTGGGGGGTATGGACCCAGTACTTC. This translates into CSAKAPTLAWGVWTQYF.

This clonotype has just a few counts. This chain connects TRBV4-2 to TRBJ2-1, with D perhaps matching TRBD1 (5 bases). CDR3 length: 16 residues. Germline V gene sequence: CDR1 LGHNA, CDR2 YNFKEQ. Trimming removed 0 bases at V and 4 bases at J, with 13 bases between. The CDR3 reads CASSQDRQGSYNEQFF. The CDR3 nucleotides are TGTGCCAGCAGCCAAGACCGGCAGGGATCGTACAATGAGCAGTTCTTC.

This clonotype has a count of ten or more. V gene TRBV20-1 combines with J gene TRBJ2-2, with D tentatively TRBD1 (6 bases). The CDR3 length is 15 residues. Germline V gene sequence: CDR1 DFQATT, CDR2 SNEGSKA (reference sequence). V was cut by 5 bases and J by 3 bases, with 16 bases left in between. The CDR3 loop reads CSAPKTGVDTGELFF. The DNA for the CDR3 is TGCAGTGCTCCAAAGACAGGTGTGGACACCGGGGAGCTGTTTTTT.

This clonotype was seen only once. At one end the junction does not follow the germline gene, possibly because of a read error. V usage is TRBV9 and J usage is TRBJ2-5, with a weak D call TRBD1 (6 bases). TRBJ2-7 matches the DNA end more closely, so the J call is doubtful. CDR3 length: 14 residues. Germline assignment: CDR1 SGDLS and CDR2 YYNGEE. CDR3 loop: CAGSVQGLAYEQYF. As DNA, the CDR3 is TGTGCCGGCAGCGTACAGGGTCTAGCCTACGAGCAGTACTTC.

J is TRBJ2-1 and V is TRBV5-1, with 11 bases fitting TRBD2. V trimming: 1 base; J trimming: 8 bases; junction bases outside the gene matches: 5. The CDR3 is made up of 15 amino acids. Germline CDR1 SGHRS, CDR2 YFSETQ. CDR3 sequence: CASSLTSGSVYEQFF. CDR3 nucleotide sequence: TGCGCCAGCAGCTTGACTAGCGGGAGTGTATATGAGCAGTTCTTC.

In this sample, this clonotype turned up many times. The chain employs TRBV5-6 and TRBJ1-5, with a tentative D call TRBD1 (6 bases). Trimming removed 4 bases from V and 2 bases from J, with 16 bases in between. The CDR3 runs to 16 residues. The V gene's germline CDR1 is SGHDT and CDR2 YYEEEE. The chain's CDR3 is CASSLWEQGGNQPQHF. CDR3 in DNA: TGTGCCAGCAGCCTATGGGAACAGGGTGGCAATCAGCCCCAGCATTTT.

This clonotype was detected once. The chain couples TRBV14 to TRBJ2-3, with D maybe TRBD2 (5 bases). Germline-derived CDR1 and CDR2 are SGHDN and FVKESK. The CDR3 spans 15 residues. V lost 2 bases to trimming and J lost 0 bases, with 9 bases between them. The CDR3 bases are TGTGCCAGCAGCCAATACGGACTTAGCACAGATACGCAGTATTTT. Amino acids: CASSQYGLSTDTQYF.

The chain is built from TRBV4-2 and TRBJ2-2, with TRBD2 identical over 10 bases. This CDR3 region has 17 residues. Germline V CDR1 and CDR2: LGHNA, YNFKEQ. V lost 4 bases, J lost 6 bases, and 11 bases stayed unmatched. The CDR3 coding sequence is TGTGCCAGCAGCCTGGGTGGGGTAGCGGGAGGTGCCGGGGAGCTGTTTTTT. This codes for CASSLGGVAGGAGELFF.

The chain is built from TRBV7-2 and TRBJ2-5, with D uncertain. Trimming took 7 bases from V and 1 from J, leaving 10 bases between them. There are 13 residues in the CDR3. Germline V CDR1 and CDR2: SGHTA, FQGNSA. CDR3 residues: CASNLGFQETQYF. The CDR3 DNA is TGTGCCAGCAATCTGGGCTTCCAAGAGACCCAGTACTTC.

In its sample, this clonotype was seen many times. The chain joins TRBV7-9 to TRBJ1-2; the D gene is possibly TRBD1 (5 bases). CDR3 length equals 14 residues. V was pared by 2 bases and J by 7 bases, with 14 bases between. Germline CDR1 SEHNR, CDR2 FQNEAQ (reference sequence). Here the CDR3 reads CASSLHGAQGGYTF. The CDR3 nucleotides read TGTGCCAGCAGCTTACATGGTGCGCAGGGTGGCTACACCTTC.

This chain links TRBV7-2 with TRBJ1-2, with TRBD1 matching over 8 bases. Unmatched junction bases numbered 7, after V lost 0 bases and J lost 7 bases. This CDR3 is built from 15 residues. Germline V gene sequence: CDR1 SGHTA, CDR2 FQGNSA. CDR3 in DNA: TGTGCCAGCAGCTTAGCCGGACAGGGTCTCGGTGGCTACACCTTC. This translates into CASSLAGQGLGGYTF.

This clonotype occurred a few times. The chain combines TRBV6-1 with TRBJ1-5, with a possible D match to TRBD1 (5 bases). The CDR3 is made up of 12 amino acids. Germline lookup yields CDR1 MNHNS and CDR2 SASEGT. Trimming shortened V by 3 bases and J by 12 bases, and 12 bases separated the two germline ends. The CDR3 sequence is CASSERGELQHF. The CDR3 coding sequence is TGTGCCAGCAGTGAGCGGGGGGAGCTCCAGCATTTT.

In its sample, this clonotype was seen a few times. V and J are TRBV7-2 and TRBJ2-1; 9 nucleotides agree with TRBD2. The length of the CDR3 is 17 residues. The germline V gene has CDR1 SGHTA and CDR2 FQGNSA. V was clipped by 1 base and J by 8 bases; unmatched bases: 12. CDR3 nucleotide sequence: TGTGCCAGCAGCTTAGGCGGTGGCGGGAGGGCCATCTATGAGCAGTTCTTC. Protein: CASSLGGGGRAIYEQFF.

The table lists this clonotype with a few counts. The chain's CDR3 is CSARPQTSITNEQFF. The CDR3 nucleotides read TGCAGTGCCCGCCCTCAGACTAGTATTACGAATGAGCAGTTCTTC. This chain uses TRBV20-1 with TRBJ2-1, with a possible D match to TRBD2 (6 bases). Trimming removed 6 bases from V and 7 bases from J, with 22 bases in between. Per germline, CDR1 DFQATT and CDR2 SNEGSKA (reference sequence). This CDR3 is built from 15 residues.

The rearrangement joins TRBV24-1 to TRBJ2-1; D gene unclear. Germline V gives CDR1 KGHDR, CDR2 SFDVKD. The CDR3 runs 14 residues. With 3 bases removed from V and 9 bases from J, the gap between germline ends came to 14 bases. The CDR3 region is CATSDSSWGSEQFF. The CDR3 nucleotides read TGTGCCACCAGTGATAGCTCATGGGGTTCTGAGCAGTTCTTC.

This clonotype was recorded a few times. The chain employs TRBV11-3 and TRBJ1-2; D ambiguous. The CDR3 runs to 10 residues. The germline gives CDR1 SGHNT, CDR2 YENEEA. In DNA, the CDR3 is TGTTCGACCGAATTCACGGGCTACACCTTC. Residues: CSTEFTGYTF.

The V call is TRBV6-2 or TRBV6-3, the J call TRBJ2-4, with a tentative D call TRBD1 (6 bases). The last part of the DNA fits TRBJ2-7 better; the J call may be wrong. This CDR3 comprises 15 residues. The germline CDR1 and CDR2 sequences are MNHEY and SVGEGT. CDR3: CASSHTGQRMGEQYF. As DNA, the CDR3 is TGTGCCAGCAGTCACACCGGACAGCGTATGGGCGAGCAGTACTTC.

This chain connects TRBV5-1 to TRBJ2-5; D may match TRBD1 or TRBD2 (6 bases each). The V end was cut by 0 bases, the J end by 2 bases, with 11 bases between. The germline V gene encodes CDR1 SGHRS and CDR2 YFSETQ. The CDR3 spans 15 residues. CDR3 in DNA: TGCGCCAGCAGCTTGGTGACGGGGGCACAAGAGACCCAGTACTTC. It translates to CASSLVTGAQETQYF.

This chain connects TRBV5-1 to TRBJ1-2; no firm D call. The V end lost 0 bases, the J end lost 8 bases, and 8 bases lay between the germline ends. The CDR3 length is 12 residues. From germline, CDR1 is SGHRS and CDR2 YFSETQ. Written as DNA, the CDR3 is TGCGCCAGCAGCTTGGACGGCTTCGGCTACACCTTC. It translates to CASSLDGFGYTF.

This chain uses TRBV20-1 with TRBJ1-2, with 8 bases aligning to TRBD1. The CDR3 loop spans 14 amino acids. Germline CDR1 DFQATT, CDR2 SNEGSKA (reference sequence). After removal of 0 bases from V and 8 bases from J, the junction contained 8 bases not matched to a gene. The CDR3 region is CSARDQGAGRGYTF. CDR3 nucleotides: TGCAGTGCTAGAGATCAGGGGGCTGGTAGAGGCTACACCTTC.